This record looks at one T cell receptor beta chain sequence and its context. Original methodology: Reference gene primer amplification gave nucleated cell count estimates. The protocol was immunoSEQ multiplex PCR, while the TCRdb copy is restricted to in-frame clones and leaves out a portion. V and J calls and clone size are given by that table; D and trimming were obtained from the DNA. This sample carries nearly 70,000 clones, roughly 80% of them seen once, and the ten largest clones take roughly 9.7%. The sample originates from a study of blood T cell repertoires in COVID-19. Germline CDR1 and CDR2: SEHNR and FQNEAQ (reference sequence). This CDR3 is built from 14 residues. V shed 4 bases and J shed 8 bases, with 17 bases lying between them.

V usage is TRBV7-9 and J usage is TRBJ1-2; possible D gene TRBD1, 6 bases. This clonotype was obtained from a woman of 80 years or more with acute or convalescent COVID-19. The sequencing sample was made of peripheral blood. The CDR3 reads CASSSTGQFKGYTF. Written as DNA, the CDR3 is TGTGCCAGCAGCTCGACCGGACAGTTTAAGGGCTACACCTTC.